The rows below give T cell receptor beta chains drawn from one sample of a study of blood T cells in healthy people across ages. TCRdb re-derived calls from the 5' RACE reads in MiXCR, one entry per CDR3 protein. Of about 650,000 distinct CDR3 sequences listed, 32% are singletons. Specimen: blood. The receptors stem from a woman of 80 years or more in good health. Both conserved end residues are trimmed from each CDR3.

j_gene,v_gene,CDR3aa
TRBJ1-6,TRBV18,ASSPSYDSPLH
TRBJ1-4,TRBV12-3/TRBV12-4,ASSSDRGREKLF
TRBJ1-5,TRBV20-1,SARGKSYNQPQH
TRBJ1-5,TRBV27,ASSSPPGPGGPQPQH
TRBJ1-4,TRBV7-8,ASSTGSGNEKLF
TRBJ1-1,TRBV29-1,SVTRGRDTEAF
TRBJ1-5,TRBV28,ASSLQVGGNNQPQH
TRBJ2-5,TRBV11-3,ASSTTGQETQY
TRBJ2-3,TRBV28,AWKTGGTDTQY
TRBJ2-5,TRBV5-5,ASSLWGNHQETQY
TRBJ1-2,TRBV7-3,ASSLGALNYGYT
TRBJ1-2,TRBV5-1,ASSYSGADYGYT
TRBJ1-1,TRBV7-2,ASKTGQLSTEAF
TRBJ1-1,TRBV3-1,ASSRTGTTEAF
TRBJ1-2,TRBV29-1,SVEDFDPYGYT